This TCR beta chain appears in the sequencing data of a study of T cell responses to AZD1222 COVID-19 vaccine. Per germline, CDR1 MDHEN and CDR2 SYDVKM. The CDR3 covers 14 residues. The V and J ends lost 5 bases and 8 bases respectively, with 18 bases between them. Profiling relied on immunoSEQ multiplex PCR, and the TCRdb table lists in-frame clones only, not all of them. The table includes 200,000 or so clones, 85% to 95% detected once. This clone showed up just once. What it recognizes is unknown. Study results and caveats: Among spike-specific TCRs, nearly half reportedly target unmutated variant regions. Sampling captured repertoires only after the peak T cell response.

The source of this sequence is an adult in good health. This rearrangement joins TRBV28 to TRBJ1-2; D gene unclear. The specimen was peripheral blood, collected on day 0 of AZD1222 vaccination. CDR3 sequence reads: CASSTLTEIGGYTF. CDR3 DNA: TGTGCCAGCAGTACCTTGACGGAAATCGGGGGCTACACCTTC.